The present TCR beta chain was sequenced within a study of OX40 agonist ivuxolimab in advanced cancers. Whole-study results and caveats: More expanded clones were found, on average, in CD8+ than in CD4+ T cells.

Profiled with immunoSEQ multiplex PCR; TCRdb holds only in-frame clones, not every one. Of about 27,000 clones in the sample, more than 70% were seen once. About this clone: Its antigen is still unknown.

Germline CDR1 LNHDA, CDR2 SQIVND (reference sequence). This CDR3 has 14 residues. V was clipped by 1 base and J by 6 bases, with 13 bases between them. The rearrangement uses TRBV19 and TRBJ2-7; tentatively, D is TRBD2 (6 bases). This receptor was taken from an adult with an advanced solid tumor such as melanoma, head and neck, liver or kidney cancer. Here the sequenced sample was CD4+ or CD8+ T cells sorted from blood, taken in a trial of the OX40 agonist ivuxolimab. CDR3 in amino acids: CASSIATRSREQYF. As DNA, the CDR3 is TGTGCCAGTAGTATAGCGACTAGATCACGCGAGCAGTACTTC.